One and the same sample provided the 23 T cell receptor beta chains below, sequenced in a study of Graves' ophthalmopathy and Graves' hyperthyroidism. RNA transcripts were the source from which TCR beta CDR3 regions were amplified. HTBI primers were employed in first-round RT-PCR, then a second-round multiplex PCR followed. MiXCR was run by TCRdb on the multiplex PCR reads, yielding one entry per CDR3 protein. Of some 400,000 distinct CDR3 sequences listed, 15% to 20% are singletons. The sample consisted of peripheral blood. Receptors originate from a young woman with Graves' ophthalmopathy.

This clonotype showed up just a few times. The V and J genes are TRBV18 and TRBJ1-5; D might be TRBD1 (6 bases). Germline V gene lookup returns CDR1 KGHSH and CDR2 LQKENI. V lost 4 bases, J lost 2 bases, and 12 bases lay in between. CDR3 size: 15 residues. CDR3 in DNA: TGTGCCAGCTCACGCTCGGGGGGCGGCAATCAGCCCCAGCATTTT. Its protein product is CASSRSGGGNQPQHF.

The sample holds many counts of this clonotype. The chain employs TRBV28 and TRBJ1-5, with 8 bases fitting TRBD1. Germline CDR1 reads MDHEN; CDR2 reads SYDVKM. The CDR3 has 16 amino acids. Trimming took 5 bases from V and 0 from J; bases not matched to a gene: 6. Written as DNA, the CDR3 is TGTGCCAGCAGTCCGCACAGGGGGACTAGCAATCAGCCCCAGCATTTT. This encodes CASSPHRGTSNQPQHF.

This clonotype was detected many times. The chain carries TRBV28 and TRBJ1-1, with no clear D. CDR3 length: 15 amino acids. V shed 5 bases and J shed 0 bases, with 13 bases lying between them. Germline CDR1 MDHEN, CDR2 SYDVKM. The CDR3 nucleotides read TGTGCCAGCAGTCCCGCCCTCCTTATGAACACTGAAGCTTTCTTT. Amino acids: CASSPALLMNTEAFF.

This clonotype was detected only a few times. This sequence joins TRBV9 and TRBJ2-7, with 8 bases aligning to TRBD1. V shed 0 bases, J shed 2 bases, and the junction held 10 bases outside the gene matches. This CDR3 contains 17 residues. Germline values: CDR1 SGDLS, CDR2 YYNGEE. Here the CDR3 DNA reads TGTGCCAGCAGCGTAGGGACAGGGCTGGCGCCGACCTACGAGCAGTACTTC. Translated: CASSVGTGLAPTYEQYF. Full variable domain (missing parts from reference TRBV9 and TRBJ2-7): DSGVTQTPKHLITATGQRVTLRCSPRSGDLSVYWYQQSLDQGLQFLIQYYNGEERAKGNILERFSAQQFPDLHSELNLSSLELGDSALYFCASSVGTGLAPTYEQYFGPGTRLTVT.

This clonotype was detected ten times or more. The V gene is TRBV28, the J gene TRBJ2-7, with TRBD1 identical over 8 bases. The CDR3 totals 14 residues. The V gene end was trimmed by 6 bases and the J gene end by 1 base; junction bases not matched to a gene: 5. CDR1 and CDR2 from the germline V gene are MDHEN and SYDVKM. The CDR3 spells CASSPTGGSYEQYF. The CDR3 nucleotides read TGTGCCAGCAGCCCCACAGGGGGATCCTACGAGCAGTACTTC.

Many counts were recorded for this clonotype. This chain links TRBV24-1 with TRBJ2-2, with D tentatively TRBD1 or TRBD2 (5 bases each). Germline CDR1 reads KGHDR; CDR2 reads SFDVKD. The CDR3 consists of 18 residues. V was pared by 2 bases and J by 0 bases, with 15 bases between. In DNA, the CDR3 is TGTGCCACCAGTGATTCATCGATGGGGGTAGCGAACACCGGGGAGCTGTTTTTT. Protein: CATSDSSMGVANTGELFF.

This clonotype was found many times. Its ends do not fully match the called genes, so a read error is possible. The chain couples TRBV6-5 to TRBJ2-2; TRBD2 agrees at 8 bases. The CDR3 consists of 15 residues. Germline CDR1 reads MNHEY; CDR2 reads SVGAGI. The DNA of the CDR3 is TGTGCCGGCAGTTTGGCCGGGGGGGACACCGGGGAGCTGTTTTTT. This encodes CAGSLAGGDTGELFF.

This clonotype occurred many times. CDR3 sequence reads: CASSLSTGASETQYF. DNA for the CDR3: TGTGCCAGCAGTTTATCGACAGGGGCGAGTGAGACCCAGTACTTC. V and J are TRBV6-5 and TRBJ2-5; TRBD1 aligns across 8 bases. The germline CDR1 and CDR2 sequences are MNHEY and SVGAGI. The CDR3 has 15 residues. The junction had 9 bases not matched to a gene; V was cut back by 4 bases and J by 5 bases.

This clonotype was seen at least ten times. CDR3 bases: TGTGCCAGCAGGGACACTCAGCCCCAGCATTTT. This encodes CASRDTQPQHF. The chain combines TRBV2 with TRBJ1-5; weak D call: TRBD1 (5 bases). Germline loops: CDR1 SNHLY, CDR2 FYNNEI. Trimming shortened V by 6 bases and J by 6 bases, and 6 bases separated the two germline ends. CDR3 length: 11 amino acids. Variable domain in full (rest from reference TRBV2 and TRBJ1-5): EPEVTQTPSHQVTQMGQEVILRCVPISNHLYFYWYRQILGQKVEFLVSFYNNEISEKSEIFDDQFSVERPDGSNFTLKIRSTKLEDSAMYFCASRDTQPQHFGDGTRLSIL.

The table lists this clonotype with a few counts. The J gene is TRBJ1-2, the V gene TRBV6-2 or TRBV6-3; unclear D gene. This CDR3 contains 14 residues. Trimming shortened V by 7 bases and J by 0 bases, and 12 bases separated the two germline ends. Germline CDR1 and CDR2: MNHEY and SVGEGT. CDR3 sequence: CASTHLLTNYGYTF. In DNA, the CDR3 is TGTGCCAGCACCCACCTCCTTACTAACTATGGCTACACCTTC.

J is TRBJ1-1 and V is TRBV6-2 or TRBV6-3; 9 bases are a match to TRBD1. Germline loops: CDR1 MNHEY, CDR2 SVGEGT. The CDR3 covers 17 residues. After removal of 3 bases from V and 0 bases from J, the junction contained 8 bases not matched to a gene. This CDR3 reads CASSYGDTGGVNTEAFF. In DNA form, the CDR3 reads TGTGCCAGCAGTTATGGGGATACAGGGGGCGTGAACACTGAAGCTTTCTTT.

This clonotype was seen repeatedly, ten times or more. The V gene is TRBV15, the J gene TRBJ1-5; unclear D gene. V was cut by 4 bases and J by 7 bases, with 8 bases left in between. The CDR3 extends over 12 amino acids. Germline-derived CDR1 and CDR2 are LNHNV and YYDKDF (reference sequence). The CDR3 reads CATSNPGQPQHF. CDR3 nucleotides: TGTGCCACCAGCAACCCAGGACAGCCCCAGCATTTT.

This clonotype was detected ten times or more. The rearrangement uses TRBV6-5 and TRBJ2-7, with no clear D. V was trimmed by 4 bases and J by 2 bases, leaving 15 bases between them. Germline V lookup: CDR1 MNHEY, CDR2 SVGAGI. This CDR3 has 15 amino acids. The CDR3 is CASSSQTDIPYEQYF. The CDR3 nucleotides read TGTGCCAGCAGTTCTCAGACGGATATTCCCTACGAGCAGTACTTC.

The V gene is TRBV6-2 or TRBV6-3, the J gene TRBJ2-7; 9 bases are a match to TRBD2. The CDR3 is 13 residues long. Germline trimming cut 5 bases from V and 6 bases from J; bases unmatched to any gene: 5. The germline CDR1 and CDR2 sequences are MNHEY and SVGEGT. CDR3 DNA: TGTGCCAGCAGTCCTAGCGGGATAACCGAGCAGTACTTC. Protein: CASSPSGITEQYF.

This clonotype was detected many times. The chain joins TRBV5-1 to TRBJ2-7; the D gene is possibly TRBD2 (5 bases). CDR3 size: 13 residues. V was clipped by 4 bases and J by 4 bases, with 12 bases between them. Germline V gene lookup returns CDR1 SGHRS and CDR2 YFSETQ. CDR3 amino acids: CASSRETEYEQYF. CDR3 nucleotide sequence: TGCGCCAGCAGCAGGGAGACTGAGTACGAGCAGTACTTC.

At least ten counts were recorded for this clonotype. V gene TRBV28 combines with J gene TRBJ1-1; possible D gene TRBD1, 5 bases. This CDR3 region has 14 residues. V was shortened by 6 bases and J by 2 bases, with 13 bases between the two germline ends. Germline V lookup: CDR1 MDHEN, CDR2 SYDVKM. The CDR3 loop reads CASRGPAPNTEAFF. The CDR3, as DNA: TGTGCCAGCAGGGGACCGGCCCCCAACACTGAAGCTTTCTTT.

This clonotype was found many times. The chain joins TRBV12-3 or TRBV12-4 to TRBJ2-2; no definite D call. The CDR3 is 12 residues long. Trimming took 6 bases from V and 5 from J, leaving 7 bases between them. The CDR3 here is CASSIMTGELFF. The CDR3 DNA reads as TGTGCCAGCAGCATTATGACCGGGGAGCTGTTTTTT.

CDR3 amino acids: CASSGRDSNYEQYF. The DNA of the CDR3 is TGTGCCAGCAGTGGTCGGGACAGCAACTACGAGCAGTACTTC. This rearrangement joins TRBV27 to TRBJ2-7, with TRBD1 identical over 7 bases. V shed 5 bases and J 3 bases; nucleotides not matched to a gene: 7. The CDR3 consists of 14 residues. Germline-derived CDR1 and CDR2 are MNHEY and SMNVEV (reference sequence).

Ten or more counts support this clonotype. This chain joins TRBV4-1 and TRBJ1-1; D call uncertain. The germline V gene has CDR1 MGHRA and CDR2 YSYEKL. Between the trimmed V and J ends, which lost 4 bases and 1 base, there was a span of 10 bases. There are 14 residues in the CDR3. The chain's CDR3 is CASSPPGRNTEAFF. CDR3 coding DNA: TGCGCCAGCAGCCCTCCCGGACGGAACACTGAAGCTTTCTTT.

This clonotype appeared many times. The gene calls are TRBV28 and TRBJ1-1, with D unclear. CDR3 length equals 14 residues. V was cut by 5 bases and J by 1 base, with 11 bases left in between. Looked up from germline, CDR1 is MDHEN and CDR2 is SYDVKM. The CDR3 reads CASSSIDPNTEAFF. CDR3 in DNA: TGTGCCAGCAGTAGTATTGACCCGAACACTGAAGCTTTCTTT.

This clonotype was seen a few times. The V gene is TRBV6-1, the J gene TRBJ2-5; the D gene is possibly TRBD2 (5 bases). This CDR3 has 11 residues. Germline lookup yields CDR1 MNHNS and CDR2 SASEGT. The V end was cut by 8 bases, the J end by 5 bases, with 9 bases between. CDR3 sequence (DNA): TGTGCCAGCGGAGGATCGGAGACCCAGTACTTC. It yields the protein CASGGSETQYF.

This clonotype was seen many times. The rearrangement joins TRBV5-1 to TRBJ2-2; D may be TRBD1 or TRBD2 (5 bases each). Between the trimmed V and J ends, which lost 0 bases and 6 bases, there was a span of 9 bases. The length of the CDR3 is 14 residues. The V gene's germline CDR1 is SGHRS and CDR2 YFSETQ. CDR3 nucleotides: TGCGCCAGCAGCTTGGCGGGGCCAGCCGGGGAGCTGTTTTTT. Translating it yields CASSLAGPAGELFF.

This clonotype was picked up many times. The chain employs TRBV7-2 and TRBJ2-4, with 7 nucleotides matching TRBD1. The V segment lost 5 bases and the J segment 7 bases; nucleotides outside the gene matches: 8. Germline V gene data show CDR1 as SGHTA and CDR2 as FQGNSA. This CDR3 has 14 amino acids. The CDR3 is CASSITGTANIQYF. The CDR3 region has the DNA TGTGCCAGCAGCATAACCGGGACAGCCAACATTCAGTACTTC.